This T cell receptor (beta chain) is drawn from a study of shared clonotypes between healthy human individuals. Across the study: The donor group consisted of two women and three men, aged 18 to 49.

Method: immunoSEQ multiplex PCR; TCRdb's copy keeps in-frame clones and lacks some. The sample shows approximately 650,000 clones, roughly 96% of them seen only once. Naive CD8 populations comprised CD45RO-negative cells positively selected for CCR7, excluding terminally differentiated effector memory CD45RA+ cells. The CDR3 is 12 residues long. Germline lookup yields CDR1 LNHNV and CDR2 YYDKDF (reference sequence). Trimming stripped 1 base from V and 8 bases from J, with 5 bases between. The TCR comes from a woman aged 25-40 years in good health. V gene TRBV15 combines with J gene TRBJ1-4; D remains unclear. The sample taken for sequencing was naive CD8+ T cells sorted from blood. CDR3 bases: TGTGCCACCAGCAGAGTAGGAGAAAAACTGTTTTTT. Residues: CATSRVGEKLFF.